This paragraph covers one TCR beta chain sequence. As yet, its antigen is unknown. The authors incorporated unique molecular identifiers into the TCR beta cDNA libraries. TCRdb processed the PCR reads anew with MiXCR; each CDR3 protein has one entry. The sample contains over 700,000 distinct CDR3 sequences, 25% to 30% of which appear only once. This record belongs to a study of post-analysis software for immune sequencing data. Notes on the study in general: Multiple sclerosis was associated with a significant reduction in normalized Chao1 diversity relative to controls. The five TRBV segments detected at higher frequency in patients than in controls included TRBV5-6, TRBV5-1 and TRBV20-1.

Germline loops: CDR1 DFQATT, CDR2 SNEGSKA (reference sequence). The CDR3 is made up of 15 amino acids. Trimming stripped 5 bases from V and 9 bases from J, with 23 bases between. The V call is TRBV20-1, the J call TRBJ2-1, with D possibly TRBD1 on 6 matching bases. This TCR was recovered from a girl aged 10 to 17 with multiple sclerosis. Material for sequencing was blood. The CDR3 DNA sequence: TGCAGTGCTGTTGCAGACAGGTCGAGGCCTACTGAGCAGTTCTTC. Its protein product is CSAVADRSRPTEQFF.